The 7 T cell receptor beta chains in this list originate from one sample, sequenced in a study of T cell repertoires in cytomegalovirus infection. Antigens for these TCRs are unknown. TCRdb reanalysed the reads using MiXCR and keeps one entry per CDR3 protein. The sample lists 60,000 to 75,000 distinct CDR3 sequences, about 22% occurring once. The material sequenced was PBMCs, sequenced either directly or after in vitro stimulation (not recorded which). All receptors come from a human donor in good health (CMV status not recorded). Some clones in this sample may be carry-over from other donors' samples.

This clonotype was observed a few times. CDR3 sequence: CASSLRGLDEKLFF. CDR3 DNA: TGTGCCAGCAGCTTAAGGGGGCTGGATGAAAAACTGTTTTTT. The chain has TRBV7-9 and TRBJ1-4, with 7 bases aligning to TRBD1. Per the germline V gene, CDR1 is SEHNR and CDR2 is FQNEAQ (reference sequence). The CDR3 has 14 residues. The V segment lost 2 bases and the J segment 6 bases; nucleotides outside the gene matches: 3.

Only a few counts were recorded for this clonotype. The rearrangement joins TRBV7-9 to TRBJ1-1; D possibly corresponds to TRBD1 (5 bases). Germline CDR1 reads SEHNR; CDR2 reads FQNEAQ (reference sequence). The V end lost 5 bases, the J end lost 3 bases, and 13 bases lay between the germline ends. CDR3 length: 14 residues. The CDR3 DNA is TGTGCCAGCAGCCTCGGTTGGGGGGACACTGAAGCTTTCTTT. Protein product: CASSLGWGDTEAFF.

This clonotype was counted a few times. The chain employs TRBV7-6 and TRBJ1-2; D might be TRBD1 (6 bases). Germline V gives CDR1 SGHVS, CDR2 FNYEAQ. The CDR3 covers 13 residues. Trimming took off 5 bases at V and 8 bases at J, with 15 bases between the two ends. CDR3 residues: CASSHTQGAGYTF. DNA for the CDR3: TGTGCCAGCAGCCATACACAGGGAGCCGGCTACACCTTC.

The gene calls are TRBV4-3 and TRBJ1-5; D might be TRBD1 (6 bases). This CDR3 is 14 amino acids long. CDR1 LGHNA and CDR2 YSLEER come from the germline V gene. Trimming took 3 bases from V and 7 from J, leaving 13 bases between them. CDR3 sequence (DNA): TGCGCCAGCAGCCAGGGAGAACAGGGACAGCCCCAGCATTTT. This codes for CASSQGEQGQPQHF.

This chain links TRBV5-6 with TRBJ2-1; D unclear. Between the trimmed V and J ends, which lost 5 bases and 9 bases, there was a span of 15 bases. Germline loops: CDR1 SGHDT, CDR2 YYEEEE. This CDR3 is built from 13 residues. DNA for the CDR3: TGTGCCAGCAGACAGATCAACTATGGTGAGCAGTTCTTC. Translating gives CASRQINYGEQFF.

The table lists this clonotype with many counts. The gene calls are TRBV7-9 and TRBJ2-2, with TRBD2 matching 12 bases. Germline V gene data show CDR1 as SEHNR and CDR2 as FQNEAQ (reference sequence). This CDR3 has 18 residues. V shed 1 base, J shed 4 bases, and the junction held 7 bases outside the gene matches. In DNA, the CDR3 is TGTGCCAGCAGCTTAGGACTAGCGGGAGTCGGTAGCACCGGGGAGCTGTTTTTT. This encodes CASSLGLAGVGSTGELFF.

The table lists this clonotype with many counts. The V call is TRBV7-2, the J call TRBJ2-3; 10 bases map to TRBD2. The CDR3 totals 15 residues. Trimming at V came to 4 bases and at J to 6 bases, leaving 7 bases not matched to a gene. CDR1 and CDR2 (germline): SGHTA, FQGNSA. Here the CDR3 DNA reads TGTGCCAGCAGCTCCGCTAGCGGGAGACCGGATACGCAGTATTTT. This codes for CASSSASGRPDTQYF.